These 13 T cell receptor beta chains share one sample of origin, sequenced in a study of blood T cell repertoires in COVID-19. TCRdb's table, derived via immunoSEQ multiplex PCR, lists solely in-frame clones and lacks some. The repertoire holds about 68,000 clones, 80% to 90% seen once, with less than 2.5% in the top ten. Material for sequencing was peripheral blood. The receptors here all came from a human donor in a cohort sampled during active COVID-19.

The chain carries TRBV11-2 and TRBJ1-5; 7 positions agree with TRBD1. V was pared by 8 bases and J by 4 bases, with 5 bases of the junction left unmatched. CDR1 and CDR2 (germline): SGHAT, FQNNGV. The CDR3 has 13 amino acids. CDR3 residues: CASGQDRNQPQHF. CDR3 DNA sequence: TGTGCCAGCGGCCAGGACAGGAATCAGCCCCAGCATTTT.

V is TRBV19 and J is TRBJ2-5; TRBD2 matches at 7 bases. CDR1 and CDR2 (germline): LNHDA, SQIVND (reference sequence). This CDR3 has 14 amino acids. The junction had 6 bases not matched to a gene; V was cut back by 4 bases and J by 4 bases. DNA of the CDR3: TGTGCCAGTAGTAAACTAGCGATGGTAGAGACCCAGTACTTC. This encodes CASSKLAMVETQYF.

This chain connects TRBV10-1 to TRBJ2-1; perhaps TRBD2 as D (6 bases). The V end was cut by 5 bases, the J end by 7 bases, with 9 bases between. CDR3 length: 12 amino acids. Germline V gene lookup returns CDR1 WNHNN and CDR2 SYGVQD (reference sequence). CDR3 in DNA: TGCGCCAGCAGTCGGGGGAAAAATGAGCAGTTCTTC. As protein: CASSRGKNEQFF.

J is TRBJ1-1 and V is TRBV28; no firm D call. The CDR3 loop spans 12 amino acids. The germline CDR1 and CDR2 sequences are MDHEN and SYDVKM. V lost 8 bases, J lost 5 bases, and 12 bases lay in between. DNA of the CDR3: TGTGCCAGCTTAGCGATGGGGACTGAAGCTTTCTTT. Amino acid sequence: CASLAMGTEAFF.

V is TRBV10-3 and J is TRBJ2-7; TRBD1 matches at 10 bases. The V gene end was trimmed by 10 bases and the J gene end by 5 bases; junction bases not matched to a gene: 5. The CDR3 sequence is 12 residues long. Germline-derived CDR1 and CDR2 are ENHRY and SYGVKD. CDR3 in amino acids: CATTGQGNEQYF. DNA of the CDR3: TGTGCCACAACGGGACAGGGGAACGAGCAGTACTTC.

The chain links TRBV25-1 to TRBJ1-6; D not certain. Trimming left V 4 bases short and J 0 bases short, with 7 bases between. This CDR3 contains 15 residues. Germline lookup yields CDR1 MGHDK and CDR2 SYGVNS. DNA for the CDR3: TGTGCCAGCAGTGTGGGAGGCTCCTATAATTCACCCCTCCACTTT. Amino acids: CASSVGGSYNSPLHF.

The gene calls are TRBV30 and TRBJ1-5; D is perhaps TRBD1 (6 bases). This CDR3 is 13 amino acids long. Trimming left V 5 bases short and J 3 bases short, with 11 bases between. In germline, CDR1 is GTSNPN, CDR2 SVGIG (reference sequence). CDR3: CAWQGQFNQPQHF. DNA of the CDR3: TGTGCCTGGCAAGGACAGTTCAATCAGCCCCAGCATTTT.

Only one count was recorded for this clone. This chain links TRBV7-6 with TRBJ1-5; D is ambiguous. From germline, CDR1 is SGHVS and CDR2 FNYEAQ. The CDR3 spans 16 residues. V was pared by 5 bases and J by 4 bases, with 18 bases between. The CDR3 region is CASSPGVVGENQPQHF. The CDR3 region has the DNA TGTGCCAGCAGCCCGGGAGTGGTAGGCGAGAATCAGCCCCAGCATTTT.

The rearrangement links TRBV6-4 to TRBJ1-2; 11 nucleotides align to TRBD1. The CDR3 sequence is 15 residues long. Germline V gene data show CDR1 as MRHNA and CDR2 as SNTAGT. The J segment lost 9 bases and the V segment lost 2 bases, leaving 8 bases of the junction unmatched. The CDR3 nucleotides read TGTGCCAGCAGTGACGGGACAGGGGGTTTGCGGCGCTACACCTTC. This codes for CASSDGTGGLRRYTF.

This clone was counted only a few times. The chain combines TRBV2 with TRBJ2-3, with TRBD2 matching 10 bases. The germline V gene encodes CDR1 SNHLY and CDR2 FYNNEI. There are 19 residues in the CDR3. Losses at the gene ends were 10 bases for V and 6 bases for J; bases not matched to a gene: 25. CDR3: CAIFWGASGRVNMADTQYF. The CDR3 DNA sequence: TGTGCCATCTTCTGGGGGGCTAGCGGGAGAGTGAATATGGCGGATACGCAGTATTTT. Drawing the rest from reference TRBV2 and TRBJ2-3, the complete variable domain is EPEVTQTPSHQVTQMGQEVILRCVPISNHLYFYWYRQILGQKVEFLVSFYNNEISEKSEIFDDQFSVERPDGSNFTLKIRSTKLEDSAMYFCAIFWGASGRVNMADTQYFGPGTRLTVL.

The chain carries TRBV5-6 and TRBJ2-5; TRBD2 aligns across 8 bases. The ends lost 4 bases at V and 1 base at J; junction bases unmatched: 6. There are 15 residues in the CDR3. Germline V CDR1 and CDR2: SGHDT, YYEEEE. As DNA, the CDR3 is TGTGCCAGCAGCCCGAGCGGGGGTATCCAAGAGACCCAGTACTTC. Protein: CASSPSGGIQETQYF.

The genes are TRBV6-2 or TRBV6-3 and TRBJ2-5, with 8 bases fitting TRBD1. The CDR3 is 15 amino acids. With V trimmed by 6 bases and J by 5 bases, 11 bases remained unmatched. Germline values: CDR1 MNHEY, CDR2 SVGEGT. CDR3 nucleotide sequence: TGTGCCAGCAGCGGGAGTCAGGGGGCGCGGGAGACCCAGTACTTC. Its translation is CASSGSQGARETQYF.

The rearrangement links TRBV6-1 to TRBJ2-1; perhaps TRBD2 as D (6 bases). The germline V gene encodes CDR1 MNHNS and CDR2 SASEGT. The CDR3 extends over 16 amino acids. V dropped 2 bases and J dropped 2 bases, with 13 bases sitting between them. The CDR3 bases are TGTGCCAGCAGTGAAACTGGGGGGAGGACCTACAATGAGCAGTTCTTC. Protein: CASSETGGRTYNEQFF.